The T cell receptor beta chain under discussion was sequenced for a study of cytomegalovirus exposure and HLA in healthy donors. Using immunoSEQ multiplex PCR, the repertoire was profiled, and TCRdb retains in-frame clones only, with some absent. The sample includes roughly 200,000 clones, 80% to 90% of them seen just once. The CDR3 has 15 residues. Germline V lookup: CDR1 SGHDT, CDR2 YYEEEE. After removal of 3 bases from V and 5 bases from J, the junction contained 7 bases not matched to a gene. Sequencing was performed on PBMCs. The source is a woman aged 25 to 39 in good health and CMV-seronegative. The chain couples TRBV5-6 to TRBJ1-1; 10 bases align to TRBD1. CDR3 sequence (DNA): TGTGCCAGCAGCTCCGGGACAGGGGTGGAGACTGAAGCTTTCTTT. Translated, it gives CASSSGTGVETEAFF. Full variable domain (remainder filled in from reference TRBV5-6 and TRBJ1-1): DAGVTQSPTHLIKTRGQQVTLRCSPKSGHDTVSWYQQALGQGPQFIFQYYEEEERQRGNFPDRFSGHQFPNYSSELNVNALLLGDSALYLCASSSGTGVETEAFFGQGTRLTVV.